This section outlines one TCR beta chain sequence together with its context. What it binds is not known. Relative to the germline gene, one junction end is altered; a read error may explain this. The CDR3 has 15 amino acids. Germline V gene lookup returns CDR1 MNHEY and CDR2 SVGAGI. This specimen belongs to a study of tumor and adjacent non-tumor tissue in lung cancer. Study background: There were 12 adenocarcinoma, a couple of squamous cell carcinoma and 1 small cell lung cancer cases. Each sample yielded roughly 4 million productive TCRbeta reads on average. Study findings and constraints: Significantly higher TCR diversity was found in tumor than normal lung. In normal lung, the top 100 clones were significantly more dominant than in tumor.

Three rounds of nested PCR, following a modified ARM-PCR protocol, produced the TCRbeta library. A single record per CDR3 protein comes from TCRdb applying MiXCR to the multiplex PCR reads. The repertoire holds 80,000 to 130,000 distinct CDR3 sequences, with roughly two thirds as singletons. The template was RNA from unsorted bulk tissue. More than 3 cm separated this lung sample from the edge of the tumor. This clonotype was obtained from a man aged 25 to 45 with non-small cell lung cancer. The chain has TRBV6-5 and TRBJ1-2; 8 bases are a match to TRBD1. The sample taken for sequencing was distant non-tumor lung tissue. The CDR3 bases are TGTGCCAACAGTTATACGGCAGGGGGCGAGTGTGGCTACACCTTC. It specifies CANSYTAGGECGYTF.